This T cell receptor beta chain was found in a study of T cell responses to AZD1222 COVID-19 vaccine. Study-wide results and caveats: Baseline testing showed seropositivity in only a handful of AZD1222 recipients. Spike-wide vaccine-associated CD4 TCRs dominated at 160-218 and 743-854.

Only in-frame clones appear in the TCRdb table, and some are missing; sequencing was by immunoSEQ multiplex PCR. The sample contains over 100,000 clones, 80% to 90% of which appear only once. The germline V gene has CDR1 SEHNR and CDR2 FQNEAQ (reference sequence). Trimming removed 1 base at V and 0 bases at J, with 10 bases between. The CDR3 covers 16 residues. Comments on this clone: Its antigen remains unknown.

V gene TRBV7-9 combines with J gene TRBJ1-3, with D perhaps matching TRBD1 (5 bases). The source of this sequence is an adult in good health. Source: peripheral blood, taken on day 0 of AZD1222 vaccination. CDR3 region: CASSLDRPSSGNTIYF. The CDR3 coding sequence is TGTGCCAGCAGCTTAGACAGGCCTAGCTCTGGAAACACCATATATTTT.